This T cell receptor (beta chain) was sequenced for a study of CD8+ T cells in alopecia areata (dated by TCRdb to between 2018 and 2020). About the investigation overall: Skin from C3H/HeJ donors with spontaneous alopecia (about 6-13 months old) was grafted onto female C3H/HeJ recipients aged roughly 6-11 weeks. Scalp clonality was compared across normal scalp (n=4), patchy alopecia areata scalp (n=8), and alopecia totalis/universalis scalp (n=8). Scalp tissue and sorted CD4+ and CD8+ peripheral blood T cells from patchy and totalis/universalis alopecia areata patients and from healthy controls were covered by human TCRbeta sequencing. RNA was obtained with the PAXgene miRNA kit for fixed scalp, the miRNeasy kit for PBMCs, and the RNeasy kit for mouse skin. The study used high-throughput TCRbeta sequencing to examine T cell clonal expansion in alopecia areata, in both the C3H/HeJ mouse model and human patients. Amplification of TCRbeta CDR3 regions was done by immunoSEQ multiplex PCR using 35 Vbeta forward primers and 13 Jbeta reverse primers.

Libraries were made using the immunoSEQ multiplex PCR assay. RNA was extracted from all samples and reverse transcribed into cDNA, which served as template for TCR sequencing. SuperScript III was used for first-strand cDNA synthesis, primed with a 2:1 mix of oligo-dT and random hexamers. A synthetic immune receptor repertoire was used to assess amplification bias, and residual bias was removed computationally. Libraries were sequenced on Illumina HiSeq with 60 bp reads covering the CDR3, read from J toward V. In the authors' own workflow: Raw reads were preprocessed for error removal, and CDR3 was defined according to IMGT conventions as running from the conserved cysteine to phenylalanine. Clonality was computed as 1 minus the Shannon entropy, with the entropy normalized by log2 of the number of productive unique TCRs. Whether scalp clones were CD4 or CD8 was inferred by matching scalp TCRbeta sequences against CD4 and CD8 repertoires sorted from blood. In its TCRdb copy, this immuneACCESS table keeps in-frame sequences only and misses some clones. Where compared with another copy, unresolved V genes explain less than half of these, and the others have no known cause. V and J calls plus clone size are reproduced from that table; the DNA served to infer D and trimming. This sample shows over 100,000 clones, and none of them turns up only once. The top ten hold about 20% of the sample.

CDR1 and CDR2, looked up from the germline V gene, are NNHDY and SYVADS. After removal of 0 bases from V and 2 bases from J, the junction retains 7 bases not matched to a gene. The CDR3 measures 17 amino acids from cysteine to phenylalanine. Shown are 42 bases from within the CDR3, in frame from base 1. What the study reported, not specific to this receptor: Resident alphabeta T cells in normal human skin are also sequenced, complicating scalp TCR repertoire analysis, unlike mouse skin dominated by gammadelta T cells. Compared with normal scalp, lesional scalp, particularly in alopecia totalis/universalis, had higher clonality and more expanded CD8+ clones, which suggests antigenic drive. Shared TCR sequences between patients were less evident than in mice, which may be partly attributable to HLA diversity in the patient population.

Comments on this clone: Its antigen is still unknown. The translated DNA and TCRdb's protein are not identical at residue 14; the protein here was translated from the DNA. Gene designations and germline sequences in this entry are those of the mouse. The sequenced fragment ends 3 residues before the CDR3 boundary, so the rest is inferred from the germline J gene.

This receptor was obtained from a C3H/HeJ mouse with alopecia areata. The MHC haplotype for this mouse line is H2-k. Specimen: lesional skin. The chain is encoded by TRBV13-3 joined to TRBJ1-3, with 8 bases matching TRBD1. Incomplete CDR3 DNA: TGTGCCAGCAGTGATGATCTCCCGGACAGGGCTGGAAATACG. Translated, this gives CASSDDLPDRAGNT. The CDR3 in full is CASSDDLPDRAGNTLYF. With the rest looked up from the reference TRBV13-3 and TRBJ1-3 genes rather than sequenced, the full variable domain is EAAVTQSPRSKVAVTGGKVTLSCHQTNNHDYMYWYRQDTGHGLRLIHYSYVADSTEKGDIPDGYKASRPSQENFSLILELASLSQTAVYFCASSDDLPDRAGNTLYFGEGSRLIVV.